The 32 T cell receptor beta chains reported below all come from one sample, sequenced in a study of T-cell reconstitution after alpha-beta-depleted transplantation in children. Unique molecular identifiers were incorporated during preparation of the TCRbeta library. TCRdb re-derived calls from the PCR reads in MiXCR, one entry per CDR3 protein. The table has approximately 500,000 distinct CDR3 sequences, 25% to 30% seen once. The starting material was PBMCs, obtained before TCRalphabeta/CD19-depleted stem cell transplant. The receptors were gathered from a boy under three years old with Wiskott-Aldrich syndrome, due to receive a stem cell transplant.

On this clonotype itself: An end of the junction does not agree with germline; a read error may underlie this. The gene calls are TRBV20-1 and TRBJ2-7; a possible D gene is TRBD2 (5 bases). This CDR3 spans 12 amino acids. In germline, CDR1 is DFQATT, CDR2 SNEGSKA (reference sequence). The CDR3 nucleotides are TGCAGTGCTAGAGATCGGACTCATCTGGGGAACTTC. Translated: CSARDRTHLGNF.

V gene TRBV5-1 combines with J gene TRBJ2-5; 10 positions match TRBD1. Losses at the gene ends were 0 bases for V and 5 bases for J; bases not matched to a gene: 4. From germline, CDR1 is SGHRS and CDR2 YFSETQ. The CDR3 extends over 15 amino acids. The CDR3 region is CASSLGDRGPETQYF. As DNA, the CDR3 is TGCGCCAGCAGCTTGGGCGACAGGGGGCCCGAGACCCAGTACTTC.

The chain joins TRBV20-1 to TRBJ2-3; TRBD2 aligns across 13 bases. In germline, CDR1 is DFQATT, CDR2 SNEGSKA (reference sequence). The CDR3 runs to 15 residues. Losses at the gene ends were 6 bases for V and 2 bases for J; bases not matched to a gene: 5. The CDR3 here is CSATGTSGNTDTQYF. The DNA for the CDR3 is TGCAGTGCCACCGGGACTAGCGGGAACACAGATACGCAGTATTTT.

The chain couples TRBV7-2 to TRBJ1-5; a possible D gene is TRBD1 (6 bases). This CDR3 region has 13 residues. V lost 5 bases and J 5 bases, leaving 10 bases between the germline ends. Germline V gives CDR1 SGHTA, CDR2 FQGNSA. The CDR3 sequence is CASSVDRYQPQHF. DNA of the CDR3: TGTGCCAGCAGCGTGGACAGATATCAGCCCCAGCATTTT. Using reference TRBV7-2 and TRBJ1-5 for the parts outside the CDR3, the full variable domain is GAGVSQSPSNKVTEKGKDVELRCDPISGHTALYWYRQSLGQGLEFLIYFQGNSAPDKSGLPSDRFSAERTGGSVSTLTIQRTQQEDSAVYLCASSVDRYQPQHFGDGTRLSIL.

The chain couples TRBV20-1 to TRBJ2-3; no firm D call. Trimming removed 6 bases from V and 5 bases from J, with 21 bases in between. Germline lookup yields CDR1 DFQATT and CDR2 SNEGSKA (reference sequence). This CDR3 region has 15 residues. CDR3 nucleotide sequence: TGCAGTGCCGTTCTACCGGCCCAGTACGGAGATACGCAGTATTTT. It yields the protein CSAVLPAQYGDTQYF.

The sample holds a few counts of this clonotype. This chain connects TRBV12-3 or TRBV12-4 to TRBJ1-5; D remains ambiguous. There are 14 residues in the CDR3. Trimming pared 2 bases from V and 0 bases from J, leaving 5 bases between. CDR3: CASSLQPSNQPQHF. CDR3 sequence (DNA): TGTGCCAGCAGTTTACAACCTAGCAATCAGCCCCAGCATTTT.

As for this clonotype: Its ends do not fully match the called genes, so a read error is possible. V and J are TRBV28 and TRBJ1-6; no definite D call. The CDR3 loop spans 15 amino acids. CDR1 and CDR2 from the germline V gene are MDHEN and SYDVKM. The CDR3 sequence: CASRFLSQNNSPLHF. The CDR3 DNA reads as TGTGCCAGCAGGTTTCTAAGTCAAAATAATTCGCCCCTCCACTTT. The full variable domain, in which reference TRBV28 and TRBJ1-6 provide the parts outside the CDR3, is DVKVTQSSRYLVKRTGEKVFLECVQDMDHENMFWYRQDPGLGLRLIYFSYDVKMKEKGDIPEGYSVSREKKERFSLILESASTNQTSMYLCASRFLSQNNSPLHFGNGTRLTVT.

The CDR3 region has the DNA TGCAGTGCTTTGGGACAGGCCGCGGAAAAACTGTTTTTT. Encoded protein: CSALGQAAEKLFF. J is TRBJ1-4 and V is TRBV20-1; 8 positions match TRBD1. V shed 5 bases, J shed 8 bases, and the junction held 7 bases outside the gene matches. In germline, CDR1 is DFQATT, CDR2 SNEGSKA (reference sequence). CDR3 length equals 13 residues.

There are a few counts of this clonotype. The chain employs TRBV5-1 and TRBJ2-7; 8 nucleotides line up with TRBD1. Trimming took 3 bases from V and 6 from J; bases not matched to a gene: 5. Germline-derived CDR1 and CDR2 are SGHRS and YFSETQ. The CDR3 sequence is 13 residues long. CDR3 sequence reads: CASSSGQGGEQYF. In DNA, the CDR3 is TGCGCCAGCAGCTCCGGACAGGGAGGCGAGCAGTACTTC.

This clonotype has a single count. This rearrangement joins TRBV7-9 to TRBJ1-2, with D possibly TRBD1 on 5 matching bases. V dropped 5 bases and J dropped 13 bases, with 14 bases sitting between them. The CDR3 runs to 11 residues. CDR1 and CDR2 from the germline V gene are SEHNR and FQNEAQ (reference sequence). The CDR3 DNA reads TGTGCCAGCAGCCGGGGACGTTACTCCACCTTC. Amino acid sequence: CASSRGRYSTF.

This clonotype was counted only a few times. The chain recombines TRBV10-3 with TRBJ2-1; D gene uncertain. This CDR3 has 14 residues. Between the trimmed V and J ends, which lost 2 bases and 2 bases, there was a span of 7 bases. Germline V gene sequence: CDR1 ENHRY, CDR2 SYGVKD. The CDR3 region is CAISETRAYNEQFF. The CDR3 nucleotides are TGTGCCATCAGTGAGACTCGAGCCTACAATGAGCAGTTCTTC.

The count of this clonotype is one. The J gene is TRBJ2-3, the V gene TRBV27; 8 positions match TRBD2. CDR1 and CDR2 (germline): MNHEY, SMNVEV (reference sequence). Germline trimming cut 5 bases from V and 4 bases from J; bases unmatched to any gene: 8. This CDR3 has 15 residues. Here the CDR3 DNA reads TGTGCCAGCAGTCTTTTGGGACTAGGAGCAGATACGCAGTATTTT. Protein sequence: CASSLLGLGADTQYF.

The chain combines TRBV4-1 with TRBJ1-5; D gene uncertain. This CDR3 comprises 15 residues. Trimming removed 2 bases at V and 1 base at J, with 9 bases between. CDR1 and CDR2 from the germline V gene are MGHRA and YSYEKL. This chain's CDR3 is CASSQSMPSNQPQHF. The CDR3 region has the DNA TGCGCCAGCAGCCAAAGCATGCCGAGCAATCAGCCCCAGCATTTT.

This clonotype was observed a handful of times. V usage is TRBV5-1 and J usage is TRBJ2-7; the D gene is possibly TRBD2 (5 bases). Germline V gives CDR1 SGHRS, CDR2 YFSETQ. The CDR3 runs 14 residues. With 2 bases removed from V and 6 bases from J, the gap between germline ends came to 15 bases. The CDR3 region is CASSFDYGVSEQYF. In DNA form, the CDR3 reads TGCGCCAGCAGCTTTGATTACGGGGTTTCCGAGCAGTACTTC.

The chain recombines TRBV10-2 with TRBJ2-1; 12 bases are a match to TRBD2. Germline-derived CDR1 and CDR2 are WSHSY and SAAADI. The CDR3 covers 17 residues. The V segment lost 6 bases and the J segment 5 bases; nucleotides outside the gene matches: 11. The CDR3 spells CASSFTGLAGPHNEQFF. The CDR3 region has the DNA TGCGCCAGCAGCTTTACAGGACTAGCGGGACCCCACAATGAGCAGTTCTTC.

The V gene is TRBV5-1, the J gene TRBJ2-1, with 12 bases lining up with TRBD2. Germline values: CDR1 SGHRS, CDR2 YFSETQ. J was trimmed by 4 bases and V by 6 bases; bases with no gene match: 5. This CDR3 spans 15 amino acids. The CDR3 DNA reads as TGCGCCAGCACCACTAGCGGGAGGTTTTACAATGAGCAGTTCTTC. Translated: CASTTSGRFYNEQFF.

The rearrangement links TRBV5-6 to TRBJ1-4; D not certain. The V gene's germline CDR1 is SGHDT and CDR2 YYEEEE. The CDR3 spans 12 residues. Trimming cost V 4 bases and J 10 bases, with 11 bases left between them. The CDR3 sequence is CASSRGVSKLFF. CDR3 sequence (DNA): TGTGCCAGCAGCCGAGGTGTATCAAAACTGTTTTTT.

As regards this clonotype: A read error may explain this, as a much larger clone is one base away. The chain recombines TRBV28 with TRBJ2-1; D ambiguous. The ends were cut back, 4 bases at V and 6 bases at J, with 13 bases in the middle. The V gene's germline CDR1 is MDHEN and CDR2 SYDVKM. CDR3 size: 14 residues. The CDR3 DNA sequence: TGTGCCAGCAGTTCCAGACTCCAATCCAATGAGCAGTTCTTC. It codes for CASSSRLQSNEQFF.

The rearrangement links TRBV2 to TRBJ1-1; D gene ambiguous. Trimming took 3 bases from V and 5 from J, leaving 10 bases between them. This CDR3 spans 13 amino acids. CDR1 is SNHLY, CDR2 FYNNEI, per germline. DNA for the CDR3: TGTGCCAGCAGTGATGAGGGTACGACTGAAGCTTTCTTT. This sequence encodes CASSDEGTTEAFF.

This chain joins TRBV27 and TRBJ2-5; 7 bases line up with TRBD1. CDR3 length: 15 amino acids. CDR1 is MNHEY and CDR2 is SMNVEV in the germline V gene (reference sequence). Trimming cost V 5 bases and J 5 bases; bases outside gene matches: 11. CDR3 sequence (DNA): TGTGCCAGCAGTACCCGGACAGGTTGGGGGGAGACCCAGTACTTC. Its protein is CASSTRTGWGETQYF.

The rearrangement uses TRBV27 and TRBJ1-1; 7 bases are shared with TRBD1. The CDR3 spans 16 residues. After removal of 3 bases from V and 5 bases from J, the junction contained 12 bases not matched to a gene. The germline CDR1 and CDR2 sequences are MNHEY and SMNVEV (reference sequence). The CDR3 region has the DNA TGTGCCAGCAGTTTTCTACAGGGGCGGGGTGGGACTGAAGCTTTCTTT. Translation: CASSFLQGRGGTEAFF.

The chain recombines TRBV28 with TRBJ2-7; D not certain. There are 14 residues in the CDR3. The germline V gene has CDR1 MDHEN and CDR2 SYDVKM. V was clipped by 3 bases and J by 4 bases, with 13 bases between them. The chain's CDR3 is CASSFYPPGYEQYF. DNA of the CDR3: TGTGCCAGCAGTTTTTACCCGCCGGGTTACGAGCAGTACTTC.

This clonotype occurred a few times. This sequence joins TRBV27 and TRBJ1-3; perhaps TRBD1 as D (5 bases). The CDR3 consists of 15 residues. Trimming took 1 base from V and 3 from J, leaving 10 bases between them. Germline CDR1 and CDR2: MNHEY and SMNVEV (reference sequence). The chain's CDR3 is CASSLYPGGGNTIYF. The CDR3 region has the DNA TGTGCCAGCAGTTTATACCCCGGGGGTGGAAACACCATATATTTT.

The chain couples TRBV7-2 to TRBJ2-5, with D perhaps matching TRBD2 (6 bases). Per the germline V gene, CDR1 is SGHTA and CDR2 is FQGNSA. V was pared by 5 bases and J by 0 bases, with 16 bases between. The length of the CDR3 is 16 residues. CDR3 region: CASSPRGWGDQETQYF. The CDR3 bases are TGTGCCAGCAGCCCTAGGGGATGGGGGGACCAAGAGACCCAGTACTTC.

The gene calls are TRBV7-8 and TRBJ1-1, with D possibly being TRBD1 (5 bases). With 0 bases removed from V and 1 base from J, the gap between germline ends came to 12 bases. The CDR3 covers 16 residues. Germline CDR1 and CDR2: SGHVS and FQNEAQ. Here the CDR3 DNA reads TGTGCCAGCAGCTTAGCGTACAGGACGGGGAACACTGAAGCTTTCTTT. Protein product: CASSLAYRTGNTEAFF. Looking up the rest from reference TRBV7-8 and TRBJ1-1 gives the full variable domain: GAGVSQSPRYKVAKRGQDVALRCDPISGHVSLFWYQQALGQGPEFLTYFQNEAQLDKSGLPSDRFFAERPEGSVSTLKIQRTQQEDSAVYLCASSLAYRTGNTEAFFGQGTRLTVV.

The rearrangement joins TRBV20-1 to TRBJ1-2; 7 bases are shared with TRBD1. Germline trimming cut 5 bases from V and 4 bases from J; bases unmatched to any gene: 13. The CDR3 loop spans 15 amino acids. Germline CDR1 DFQATT, CDR2 SNEGSKA (reference sequence). CDR3 sequence reads: CSAPKTGIITYGYTF. The CDR3 coding sequence is TGCAGTGCTCCGAAGACAGGGATAATCACCTATGGCTACACCTTC.

The chain uses TRBV5-6 and TRBJ2-1; D is unresolved. The germline gives CDR1 SGHDT, CDR2 YYEEEE. The length of the CDR3 is 11 residues. Between the trimmed V and J ends, which lost 2 bases and 9 bases, there was a span of 6 bases. The chain's CDR3 is CASSLYREQFF. Written as DNA, the CDR3 is TGTGCCAGCAGCTTATATCGTGAGCAGTTCTTC.

This clonotype appeared a few times. The rearrangement uses TRBV28 and TRBJ2-7; 11 bases agree with TRBD1. Germline values: CDR1 MDHEN, CDR2 SYDVKM. The CDR3 has 15 residues. V lost 3 bases and J lost 6; bases outside the gene matches: 7. The DNA of the CDR3 is TGTGCCAGCAGTTTGCCCGGGACAGGGGGAATCGAGCAGTACTTC. Residues: CASSLPGTGGIEQYF.

V gene TRBV5-1 combines with J gene TRBJ1-1; D gene unclear. CDR1 and CDR2 (germline): SGHRS, YFSETQ. This CDR3 spans 15 amino acids. V was cut by 4 bases and J by 4 bases, with 17 bases left in between. In nucleotides, the CDR3 is TGCGCCAGCAGCCCCGAGGTGGCCGAGGGCACTGAAGCTTTCTTT. This encodes CASSPEVAEGTEAFF.

The chain carries TRBV21-1 and TRBJ2-7; the table's D gene call, TRBD2, was not cross checked with the DNA. TRBV21-1 is marked as a pseudogene. This CDR3 has 17 residues. The CDR3 region is CASSQRTACRPSYEQYF. The CDR3 DNA reads as TGTGCCAGCAGCCAGAGGACGGCCTGCAGACCGTCCTACGAGCAGTACTTC.

This chain joins TRBV28 and TRBJ2-7, with 14 bases matching TRBD2. Germline V gives CDR1 MDHEN, CDR2 SYDVKM. The CDR3 is made up of 17 amino acids. V lost 3 bases to trimming and J lost 2 bases; unmatched junction nucleotides: 6. CDR3 amino acids: CASSFHKGLAGAYEQYF. Here the CDR3 DNA reads TGTGCCAGCAGTTTCCATAAGGGACTAGCGGGAGCCTACGAGCAGTACTTC.

The V and J genes are TRBV11-2 and TRBJ1-1, with 9 bases fitting TRBD1. This CDR3 has 14 residues. Germline CDR1 is SGHAT and CDR2 is FQNNGV. V was pared by 8 bases and J by 4 bases, with 8 bases of the junction left unmatched. CDR3 sequence: CASFRDRVGTEAFF. CDR3 DNA sequence: TGTGCCAGCTTCCGGGACAGGGTAGGCACTGAAGCTTTCTTT.